This T cell receptor beta chain appears in the sequencing data of a study of T cell responses to AZD1222 COVID-19 vaccine. On this clone: As yet, its antigen is unknown.

Whole-study results and caveats: Two doses of AZD1222 preceded a rise in Spike-specific TCR breadth and depth.

This CDR3 region has 15 residues. Losses at the gene ends were 7 bases for V and 4 bases for J; bases not matched to a gene: 9. Germline loops: CDR1 LNHDA, CDR2 SQIVND (reference sequence). The table came from immunoSEQ multiplex PCR; TCRdb's copy has only in-frame clones and leaves some out. The repertoire has roughly 150,000 clones, roughly 92% of them found once; the top ten carry over 1.5%. J is TRBJ2-7 and V is TRBV19; 11 nucleotides match TRBD1. The clonotype was recovered from an adult in good health. The sample was peripheral blood, taken on day 0 of AZD1222 vaccination. The CDR3 bases are TGTGCCAGTACTCCGGGACAGGGGGTTGGTTACGAGCAGTACTTC. It yields the protein CASTPGQGVGYEQYF.